This entry lists 32 T cell receptor beta chains sequenced from one sample in a study of T cell repertoires in cytomegalovirus infection. TCRdb re-called the reads with MiXCR, one entry per CDR3 protein. The data contain 500,000 to 600,000 distinct CDR3 sequences, about 17% of them seen just once; the ten biggest clones take up under 30%. Sample: CD8+ T cells from PBMCs. Receptors were obtained from a human donor in good health (CMV status not recorded). Some clones in this sample may be carry-over from other donors' samples.

This clonotype was seen repeatedly, ten times or more. V usage is TRBV19 and J usage is TRBJ1-6, with a possible D match to TRBD1 (5 bases). CDR3 length equals 15 residues. Germline CDR1 is LNHDA and CDR2 is SQIVND (reference sequence). Trimming took 2 bases from V and 7 from J, leaving 12 bases between them. CDR3 protein: CASSITGRMNSPLHF. The CDR3 DNA sequence: TGTGCCAGTAGTATAACAGGTCGGATGAATTCACCCCTCCACTTT.

This clonotype has only a few counts. The chain uses TRBV6-5 and TRBJ2-1, with 9 bases matching TRBD1. In germline, CDR1 is MNHEY, CDR2 SVGAGI. This CDR3 has 15 residues. The V and J ends lost 0 bases and 7 bases, in that order; junction bases with no gene match: 4. The CDR3, as DNA: TGTGCCAGCAGTTACTCGGGACAGGGTAGAAATGAGCAGTTCTTC. Residues: CASSYSGQGRNEQFF.

The sample holds many counts of this clonotype. The rearrangement joins TRBV19 to TRBJ1-2, with TRBD1 as a possible D gene (5 bases). Germline V gene lookup returns CDR1 LNHDA and CDR2 SQIVND (reference sequence). V shed 1 base and J shed 5 bases, with 8 bases lying between them. This CDR3 has 13 amino acids. The CDR3 nucleotides are TGTGCCAGTAGTATAGGCCAGGGATATGGCTACACCTTC. It codes for CASSIGQGYGYTF.

This clonotype was recorded at least ten times. This chain links TRBV7-2 with TRBJ2-1; TRBD1 might be the D (6 bases). The CDR3 runs to 17 residues. Trimming shortened V by 2 bases and J by 8 bases, and 22 bases separated the two germline ends. Germline assignment: CDR1 SGHTA and CDR2 FQGNSA. The CDR3, as DNA: TGTGCCAGCAGCTTAAATGGTGGCAGGGGTGTTTTCGATGAGCAGTTCTTC. Translating it yields CASSLNGGRGVFDEQFF.

This rearrangement joins TRBV29-1 to TRBJ1-2, with TRBD1 identical over 9 bases. V lost 5 bases, J lost 4 bases, and 14 bases stayed unmatched. There are 16 residues in the CDR3. Per the germline V gene, CDR1 is SQVTM and CDR2 is ANQGSEA. The DNA for the CDR3 is TGCAGCGTTACGATTACAGGGGGCGAGTACGGCTATGGCTACACCTTC. This translates into CSVTITGGEYGYGYTF.

This clonotype showed up many times. The rearrangement links TRBV7-9 to TRBJ2-7; maybe TRBD1 (6 bases). The V and J ends lost 4 bases and 4 bases respectively, with 20 bases between them. The length of the CDR3 is 16 residues. Looked up from germline, CDR1 is SEHNR and CDR2 is FQNEAQ (reference sequence). CDR3 DNA sequence: TGTGCCAGCAGCTACGGAACAGGGAGAAGTAGGTACGAGCAGTACTTC. Translated, it gives CASSYGTGRSRYEQYF.

This clonotype was detected many times. The chain recombines TRBV7-3 with TRBJ2-7; tentatively, D is TRBD1 (6 bases). The CDR3 is made up of 15 amino acids. The germline V gene has CDR1 SGHTA and CDR2 FQGTGA. Trimming took 1 base from V and 4 from J, leaving 14 bases between them. The CDR3: CASSLSGRGDYEQYF. In DNA form, the CDR3 reads TGTGCCAGCAGCTTAAGCGGCAGGGGCGATTACGAGCAGTACTTC.

This chain connects TRBV24-1 to TRBJ2-5, with D possibly matching TRBD2 (5 bases). The ends were cut back, 4 bases at V and 8 bases at J, with 22 bases in the middle. The germline gives CDR1 KGHDR, CDR2 SFDVKD. The CDR3 extends over 16 amino acids. CDR3 DNA sequence: TGTGCCACCAGTGAAGGAAGCGGAAGGGCGGGTAGTACCCAGTACTTC. It translates to CATSEGSGRAGSTQYF.

The table lists this clonotype with a few counts. This sequence joins TRBV3-1 and TRBJ1-1; TRBD1 matches at 10 bases. The CDR3 loop spans 16 amino acids. Trimming took 3 bases from V and 4 from J; bases not matched to a gene: 8. Germline lookup yields CDR1 LGHDT and CDR2 YNNKEL (reference sequence). The CDR3 DNA follows: TGTGCCAGCAGCCAGGGGACAGGGGTTTGGATCACTGAAGCTTTCTTT. It specifies CASSQGTGVWITEAFF.

V and J are TRBV19 and TRBJ2-7; D is perhaps TRBD2 (5 bases). V shed 3 bases and J shed 2 bases, with 11 bases lying between them. This CDR3 comprises 14 residues. The V gene's germline CDR1 is LNHDA and CDR2 SQIVND (reference sequence). Written as DNA, the CDR3 is TGTGCCAGTAGTATCTCTAGCCTCACCTACGAGCAGTACTTC. Its protein is CASSISSLTYEQYF.

This clonotype showed up many times. The chain links TRBV12-3 or TRBV12-4 to TRBJ2-1; D is ambiguous. V was clipped by 6 bases and J by 7 bases, with 10 bases between them. The length of the CDR3 is 12 residues. The CDR3 sequence is CASSLSVNEQFF. The CDR3 DNA sequence: TGTGCCAGCAGCCTGAGTGTTAATGAGCAGTTCTTC.

This chain uses TRBV5-1 with TRBJ2-1, with D maybe TRBD2 (7 bases). The V end was cut by 6 bases, the J end by 9 bases, with 13 bases between. The CDR3 spans 12 residues. Looked up from germline, CDR1 is SGHRS and CDR2 is YFSETQ. CDR3 in DNA: TGCGCCAGCAAAGGCGGGGGCCCTGAGCAGTTCTTC. Translated: CASKGGGPEQFF.

This clonotype has a count of ten or more. The CDR3 reads CASSLSGGWGNQPQHF. DNA for the CDR3: TGTGCCAGCAGCTTATCGGGTGGGTGGGGCAATCAGCCCCAGCATTTT. This chain connects TRBV5-6 to TRBJ1-5, with D hard to call. Germline V CDR1 and CDR2: SGHDT, YYEEEE. The CDR3 contains 16 residues. Between the trimmed V and J ends, which lost 2 bases and 2 bases, there was a span of 14 bases.

This chain uses TRBV9 with TRBJ2-1; no reliable D call. Germline V gene sequence: CDR1 SGDLS, CDR2 YYNGEE. The CDR3 is 16 amino acids. Between the trimmed V and J ends, which lost 0 bases and 0 bases, there was a span of 10 bases. The CDR3 here is CASSVGISLSYNEQFF. The DNA of the CDR3 is TGTGCCAGCAGCGTAGGGATCTCCCTCTCCTACAATGAGCAGTTCTTC.

The table lists this clonotype with many counts. The chain employs TRBV19 and TRBJ1-1; no reliable D call. The germline gives CDR1 LNHDA, CDR2 SQIVND (reference sequence). The V and J ends lost 6 bases and 0 bases respectively, with 5 bases between them. The CDR3 runs 12 residues. CDR3 protein: CASSPVNTEAFF. The CDR3 DNA is TGTGCCAGTAGCCCGGTGAACACTGAAGCTTTCTTT.

J is TRBJ1-6 and V is TRBV30; 10 bases agree with TRBD1. Germline loops: CDR1 GTSNPN, CDR2 SVGIG (reference sequence). The J segment lost 9 bases and the V segment lost 3 bases, leaving 2 bases of the junction unmatched. The CDR3 runs to 13 residues. DNA for the CDR3: TGTGCCTGGAGCGACAGGGGGCTTTCACCCCTCCACTTT. It yields the protein CAWSDRGLSPLHF.

In regard to this clonotype: A much larger clone lies a single base off, so this may be a read error. This CDR3 is missing its conserved last phenylalanine or tryptophan, likely due to a read error. The V and J genes are TRBV7-6 and TRBJ2-1; TRBD2 aligns across 10 bases. CDR1 SGHVS and CDR2 FNYEAQ come from the germline V gene. CDR3 size: 14 residues. V dropped 6 bases and J dropped 5; count of bases not matched to a gene: 4. CDR3 sequence reads: CASRAGGPNNEQFL. The DNA of the CDR3 is TGTGCCAGCAGAGCGGGGGGGCCGAACAATGAGCAGTTCTTA.

In its sample, this clonotype was seen a few times. This rearrangement joins TRBV28 to TRBJ2-3, with 8 bases matching TRBD2. The CDR3 has 16 residues. Germline V gene sequence: CDR1 MDHEN, CDR2 SYDVKM. Trimming at V came to 5 bases and at J to 3 bases, leaving 10 bases not matched to a gene. For the CDR3, the DNA is TGTGCCAGCAGTCTAATTAGCGGGAAACATACAGATACGCAGTATTTT. Amino acid sequence: CASSLISGKHTDTQYF.

A few counts support this clonotype. This chain joins TRBV12-5 and TRBJ1-1; D may be TRBD1 (5 bases). Germline V gene lookup returns CDR1 LGHNT and CDR2 FRNRAP. V lost 3 bases to trimming and J lost 4 bases, with 9 bases between them. CDR3 size: 13 residues. The CDR3 protein is CASGFWGGTEAFF. The DNA for the CDR3 is TGTGCTAGTGGTTTCTGGGGGGGCACTGAAGCTTTCTTT.

This CDR3 is CSTRAGDTEAFF. The CDR3 nucleotides read TGCAGCACCCGGGCTGGGGACACTGAAGCTTTCTTT. The J gene is TRBJ1-1, the V gene TRBV29-1, with D unclear. Trimming pared 8 bases from V and 3 bases from J, leaving 13 bases between. CDR3 length: 12 amino acids. Germline V gene lookup returns CDR1 SQVTM and CDR2 ANQGSEA.

Remarks on this clonotype: Mismatch with germline at one junction end may stem from a read error. This rearrangement joins TRBV7-6 to TRBJ1-1; 7 nucleotides align to TRBD1. The CDR3 totals 14 residues. Germline V gene data show CDR1 as SGHVS and CDR2 as FNYEAQ. CDR3 in amino acids: CASSSGQVFTEAFF. In DNA form, the CDR3 reads TGTGCTAGCAGTTCTGGACAGGTGTTCACTGAAGCTTTCTTT.

This clonotype was found many times. The chain employs TRBV6-4 and TRBJ2-3; 9 nucleotides agree with TRBD1. Germline V lookup: CDR1 MRHNA, CDR2 SNTAGT. J gave up 1 base and V 4 bases, and 6 bases lay outside the gene matches. The CDR3 contains 16 residues. The CDR3 loop is CASSATGGGGTDTQYF. The CDR3 DNA reads as TGTGCCAGCAGTGCCACAGGGGGCGGAGGCACAGATACGCAGTATTTT.

This clonotype appeared a few times. The rearrangement joins TRBV11-2 to TRBJ1-3; D is ambiguous. Germline values: CDR1 SGHAT, CDR2 FQNNGV. V was trimmed by 5 bases and J by 2 bases, leaving 13 bases between them. The length of the CDR3 is 15 residues. The CDR3 sequence: CASSPAPGTGNTIYF. In DNA form, the CDR3 reads TGTGCCAGCAGCCCCGCGCCCGGCACTGGAAACACCATATATTTT.

This clonotype has at least ten counts. This rearrangement joins TRBV7-6 to TRBJ1-4; tentatively, D is TRBD1 (5 bases). Germline values: CDR1 SGHVS, CDR2 FNYEAQ. This CDR3 contains 13 residues. The ends were cut back, 1 base at V and 7 bases at J, with 7 bases in the middle. The CDR3 sequence is CASSLGTSEKLFF. Here the CDR3 DNA reads TGTGCCAGCAGCTTAGGGACATCTGAAAAACTGTTTTTT.

Details on this clonotype: One base away lies a much larger clone, so this may be a sequencing read error. This likely comes from a read error, as the CDR3 has no conserved phenylalanine or tryptophan at its end. The rearrangement links TRBV25-1 to TRBJ2-4; a possible D gene is TRBD1 (6 bases). V shed 5 bases and J shed 5 bases, with 13 bases lying between them. The germline V gene encodes CDR1 MGHDK and CDR2 SYGVNS. The CDR3 has 14 residues. The CDR3 nucleotides read TGTGCCAGCAGTTGGGCACAGGGAGAAAACATTCAGTACTTA. The encoded protein is CASSWAQGENIQYL.

This rearrangement joins TRBV7-4 to TRBJ2-3, with 8 nucleotides matching TRBD1. Germline lookup yields CDR1 SGHVT and CDR2 SQSDAQ. This CDR3 region has 20 residues. V was clipped by 5 bases and J by 6 bases; unmatched bases: 25. CDR3 sequence (DNA): TGTGCCAGCAGCCAAAGCCTGGTGGACAGGGAGGTCTTTGCTAGGGATACGCAGTATTTT. This translates into CASSQSLVDREVFARDTQYF.

J is TRBJ1-1 and V is TRBV20-1, with D perhaps TRBD1 (6 bases). Germline CDR1 reads DFQATT; CDR2 reads SNEGSKA (reference sequence). Trimming shortened V by 5 bases and J by 6 bases, and 22 bases separated the two germline ends. The CDR3 sequence is 15 residues long. The CDR3 is CSADLTGLFRSEAFF. CDR3 DNA: TGCAGTGCTGATTTGACAGGCCTTTTTAGGTCTGAAGCTTTCTTT.

This clonotype has a count of ten or more. This chain uses TRBV28 with TRBJ2-7; D is unresolved. The CDR3 loop spans 13 amino acids. Trimming removed 5 bases at V and 3 bases at J, with 11 bases between. Germline loops: CDR1 MDHEN, CDR2 SYDVKM. The CDR3 loop reads CASSLHPDYEQYF. CDR3 DNA: TGTGCCAGCAGTCTCCATCCCGACTACGAGCAGTACTTC.

This clonotype was recorded many times. The V and J genes are TRBV25-1 and TRBJ2-7, with D perhaps matching TRBD2 (5 bases). Between the trimmed V and J ends, which lost 5 bases and 2 bases, there was a span of 16 bases. The CDR3 has 15 residues. Germline lookup yields CDR1 MGHDK and CDR2 SYGVNS. CDR3 coding DNA: TGTGCCAGCAGTCCGCCGATTCGGGATCCCTACGAGCAGTACTTC. Translating gives CASSPPIRDPYEQYF.

This chain joins TRBV5-1 and TRBJ2-5; 7 bases map to TRBD1. The CDR3 runs 15 residues. J gave up 5 bases and V 0 bases, and 7 bases lay outside the gene matches. Germline V lookup: CDR1 SGHRS, CDR2 YFSETQ. The CDR3 DNA is TGCGCCAGCAGCTTGGGGACAGGCGGCAGGGAGACCCAGTACTTC. Amino acids: CASSLGTGGRETQYF.

For this clonotype: Since no conserved phenylalanine or tryptophan closes the CDR3, a read error is the likely cause. The J gene is TRBJ2-7, the V gene TRBV6-1, with 9 bases matching TRBD1. Per the germline V gene, CDR1 is MNHNS and CDR2 is SASEGT. The CDR3 contains 15 residues. This CDR3 is CASTETGGPTYVQYY. CDR3 DNA sequence: TGTGCCAGCACTGAAACAGGGGGCCCTACCTACGTGCAGTACTAC.

This clonotype was seen a handful of times. The CDR3 sequence is CASSDFYRGRIGNSPLHF. CDR3 coding DNA: TGCGCCAGCAGTGACTTCTACAGGGGGCGGATTGGAAATTCACCCCTCCACTTT. This chain uses TRBV10-2 with TRBJ1-6, with 9 bases matching TRBD1. The CDR3 consists of 18 residues. V was clipped by 3 bases and J by 7 bases; unmatched bases: 13. Germline-derived CDR1 and CDR2 are WSHSY and SAAADI.